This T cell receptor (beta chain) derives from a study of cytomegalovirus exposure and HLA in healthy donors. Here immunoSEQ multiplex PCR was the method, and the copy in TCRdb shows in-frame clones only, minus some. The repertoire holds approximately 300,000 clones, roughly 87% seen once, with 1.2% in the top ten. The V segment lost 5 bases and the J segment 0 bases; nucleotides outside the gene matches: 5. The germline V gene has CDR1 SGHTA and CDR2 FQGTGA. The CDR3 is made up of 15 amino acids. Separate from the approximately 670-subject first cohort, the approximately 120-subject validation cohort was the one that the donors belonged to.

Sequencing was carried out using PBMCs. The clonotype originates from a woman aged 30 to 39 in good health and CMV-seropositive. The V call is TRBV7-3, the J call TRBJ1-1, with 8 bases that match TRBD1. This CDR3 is CASSNRDRLNTEAFF. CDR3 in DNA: TGTGCCAGCAGCAATCGGGACAGGTTGAACACTGAAGCTTTCTTT.